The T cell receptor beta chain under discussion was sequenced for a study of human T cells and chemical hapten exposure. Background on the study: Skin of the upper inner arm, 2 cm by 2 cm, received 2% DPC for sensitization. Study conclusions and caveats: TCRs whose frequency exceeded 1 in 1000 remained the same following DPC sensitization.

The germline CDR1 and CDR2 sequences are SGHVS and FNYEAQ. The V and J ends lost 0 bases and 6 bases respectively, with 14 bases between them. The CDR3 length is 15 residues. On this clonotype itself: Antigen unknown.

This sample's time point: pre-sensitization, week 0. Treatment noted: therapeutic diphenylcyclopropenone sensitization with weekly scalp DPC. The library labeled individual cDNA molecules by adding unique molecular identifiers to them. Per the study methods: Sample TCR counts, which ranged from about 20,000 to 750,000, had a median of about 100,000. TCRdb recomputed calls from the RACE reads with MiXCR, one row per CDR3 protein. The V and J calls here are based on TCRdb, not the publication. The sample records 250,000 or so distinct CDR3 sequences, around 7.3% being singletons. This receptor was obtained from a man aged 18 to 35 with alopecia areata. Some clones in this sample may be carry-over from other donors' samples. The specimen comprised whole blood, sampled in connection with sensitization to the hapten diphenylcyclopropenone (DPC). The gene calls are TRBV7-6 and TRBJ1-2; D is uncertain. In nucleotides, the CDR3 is TGTGCCAGCAGCTTAGCAGCAGGCGCCCCACATGGCTACACCTTC. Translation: CASSLAAGAPHGYTF.